This T cell receptor beta chain was observed in a study of T cell responses to AZD1222 COVID-19 vaccine. Germline V gene sequence: CDR1 SGHTA, CDR2 FQGNSA. There are 15 residues in the CDR3. With 2 bases removed from V and 0 bases from J, the gap between germline ends came to 10 bases. Points on this clone: Its antigen is currently unknown.

Generated by immunoSEQ multiplex PCR, the TCRdb table keeps only in-frame clones and is missing some. The sample has some 140,000 clones, 89% seen once. Pooling covered second doses at about 4 or about 12 weeks. Study observations and caveats: The donor cohort was predominantly white British with a female majority, and clonal diversity may have been underestimated. Within unmutated variant regions lay the reported targets of nearly half of spike-specific TCRs.

The TCR was taken from an adult who received the AZD1222 COVID-19 vaccine. This sample comprised peripheral blood, obtained 28 days after the second AZD1222 dose. The chain employs TRBV7-2 and TRBJ1-1; TRBD1 might be the D (6 bases). The CDR3 loop reads CASSLQSGVNTEAFF. CDR3 in DNA: TGTGCCAGCAGCTTACAGTCAGGGGTGAACACTGAAGCTTTCTTT.